Described below is a single T cell receptor (beta chain) sequence and its context. Its antigen is currently unknown. The data stem from a study of T cells in Graves' hyperthyroidism and ophthalmopathy. Regarding the study as a whole: Before onset, ophthalmopathy was predicted by the model a median 6.5 months earlier.

The CDR3 is 18 residues long. V gave up 5 bases and J gave up 6 bases, with 25 bases separating them. The germline CDR1 and CDR2 sequences are SEHNR and FQNEAQ (reference sequence). Amplification of TCR beta CDR3 regions used RNA as the template. The TCR CDR3 was amplified in a first-round RT-PCR using the HTBI primer set. TCRdb itself ran the multiplex PCR reads through MiXCR, one entry per CDR3 protein. In the table there are roughly 630,000 distinct CDR3 sequences, less than 20% of which are singletons. Exclusion of a patient resulted from uncontrolled infection, other autoimmune disease, pregnancy or lactation. Using more than 7.5 ml of fresh peripheral blood, PBMCs were prepared.

The TCR was taken from a woman in her twenties or thirties with Graves' hyperthyroidism. The sequencing input was blood. V and J are TRBV7-9 and TRBJ1-4; a possible D gene is TRBD1 (6 bases). The CDR3 DNA sequence: TGTGCCAGCAGCAACGACGGGGGCGGGGAGGCTATTGATGAAAAACTGTTTTTT. Its translation: CASSNDGGGEAIDEKLFF. Using reference TRBV7-9 and TRBJ1-4 for the parts outside the CDR3, the full variable domain is DTGVSQNPRHKITKRGQNVTFRCDPISEHNRLYWYRQTLGQGPEFLTYFQNEAQLEKSRLLSDRFSAERPKGSFSTLEIQRTEQGDSAMYLCASSNDGGGEAIDEKLFFGSGTQLSVL.